Below are 27 T cell receptor beta chains sequenced from a single sample in a study of blood T cell repertoires in COVID-19. Using immunoSEQ multiplex PCR, the repertoire was profiled, and TCRdb retains in-frame clones only, with some absent. Of about 380,000 clones in the sample, about 90% were seen once. The sample comprised PBMCs or T cells enriched from blood (not recorded which). The receptors come from a woman aged 25 to 39 who had recovered from COVID-19.

This clone occurred once. The rearrangement uses TRBV2 and TRBJ2-6; D possibly corresponds to TRBD2 (6 bases). V was pared by 7 bases and J by 0 bases, with 7 bases between. Germline V gene data show CDR1 as SNHLY and CDR2 as FYNNEI. CDR3 size: 14 residues. The CDR3 nucleotides read TGTGCCAGCATGGGGGGCTCTGGGGCCAACGTCCTGACTTTC. This sequence encodes CASMGGSGANVLTF. The whole variable domain, remainder taken from reference TRBV2 and TRBJ2-6, is EPEVTQTPSHQVTQMGQEVILRCVPISNHLYFYWYRQILGQKVEFLVSFYNNEISEKSEIFDDQFSVERPDGSNFTLKIRSTKLEDSAMYFCASMGGSGANVLTFGAGSRLTVL.

The chain links TRBV28 to TRBJ2-2, with 12 bases lining up with TRBD2. V gave up 5 bases and J gave up 3 bases; unmatched junction bases: 1. This CDR3 spans 15 amino acids. CDR1 MDHEN and CDR2 SYDVKM come from the germline V gene. In DNA form, the CDR3 reads TGTGCCAGCAGTCTAGCGGGAGGGCACACCGGGGAGCTGTTTTTT. Translated, it gives CASSLAGGHTGELFF. Variable domain in full (rest from reference TRBV28 and TRBJ2-2): DVKVTQSSRYLVKRTGEKVFLECVQDMDHENMFWYRQDPGLGLRLIYFSYDVKMKEKGDIPEGYSVSREKKERFSLILESASTNQTSMYLCASSLAGGHTGELFFGEGSRLTVL.

This clone was found a few times. The genes are TRBV5-1 and TRBJ2-2, with 8 bases aligning to TRBD1. The CDR3 length is 14 residues. The germline V gene has CDR1 SGHRS and CDR2 YFSETQ. V gave up 4 bases and J gave up 6 bases; unmatched junction bases: 5. The DNA for the CDR3 is TGCGCCAGCAGCACTCAACAGGGGGCCGGGGAGCTGTTTTTT. It encodes CASSTQQGAGELFF.

This sequence joins TRBV28 and TRBJ1-4; the match to TRBD1 covers 9 bases. V shed 6 bases, J shed 8 bases, and the junction held 7 bases outside the gene matches. The length of the CDR3 is 14 residues. The germline gives CDR1 MDHEN, CDR2 SYDVKM. CDR3 loop: CASSTGGEGEKLFF. The CDR3 DNA sequence: TGTGCCAGCAGCACAGGGGGCGAAGGGGAAAAACTGTTTTTT.

The chain employs TRBV2 and TRBJ2-7; 7 bases line up with TRBD1. Germline-derived CDR1 and CDR2 are SNHLY and FYNNEI. This CDR3 has 13 amino acids. V trimming: 6 bases; J trimming: 1 base; junction bases outside the gene matches: 3. The CDR3 is CASSPGQSYEQYF. The CDR3, as DNA: TGTGCCAGCAGCCCGGGACAGTCCTACGAGCAGTACTTC.

The chain has TRBV14 and TRBJ1-1, with 9 bases fitting TRBD1. V lost 5 bases and J lost 3; bases outside the gene matches: 7. CDR3 length: 15 amino acids. Germline V gene data show CDR1 as SGHDN and CDR2 as FVKESK. Written as DNA, the CDR3 is TGTGCCAGCAGCGATCACAGGGGGCTTTACACTGAAGCTTTCTTT. This gives the protein CASSDHRGLYTEAFF.

The rearrangement uses TRBV6-5 and TRBJ1-1; D ambiguous. Germline CDR1 and CDR2: MNHEY and SVGAGI. CDR3 length: 13 residues. The V end was cut by 6 bases, the J end by 1 base, with 9 bases between. As DNA, the CDR3 is TGTGCCAGCAGCCCCGGTAGGAACACTGAAGCTTTCTTT. Protein: CASSPGRNTEAFF.

The rearrangement links TRBV5-1 to TRBJ2-7; TRBD1 aligns across 8 bases. The trim removed 0 bases at V and 7 bases at J, leaving 3 bases unmatched. There are 13 residues in the CDR3. Per germline, CDR1 SGHRS and CDR2 YFSETQ. In DNA, the CDR3 is TGCGCCAGCAGCTTGGGGACAGGGCGAGAGCAGTACTTC. Amino acid sequence: CASSLGTGREQYF.

The chain employs TRBV7-2 and TRBJ2-5; tentative D call: TRBD1 (6 bases). V was shortened by 2 bases and J by 1 base, with 11 bases between the two germline ends. The CDR3 consists of 15 residues. Germline CDR1 reads SGHTA; CDR2 reads FQGNSA. The CDR3, as DNA: TGTGCCAGCAGCTTATCGGCAGGGGTCCAAGAGACCCAGTACTTC. This encodes CASSLSAGVQETQYF.

This clone showed up just once. The J gene is TRBJ1-2, the V gene TRBV27; 9 bases are a match to TRBD1. The CDR3 is made up of 15 amino acids. From germline, CDR1 is MNHEY and CDR2 SMNVEV (reference sequence). The J segment lost 3 bases and the V segment lost 6 bases, leaving 8 bases of the junction unmatched. CDR3 sequence: CASRNGTGYDYGYTF. DNA for the CDR3: TGTGCCAGCAGAAACGGGACAGGGTACGACTATGGCTACACCTTC.

The J gene is TRBJ1-1, the V gene TRBV19; D is unresolved. The CDR3 totals 13 residues. Trimming removed 6 bases at V and 6 bases at J, with 14 bases between. In germline, CDR1 is LNHDA, CDR2 SQIVND (reference sequence). The DNA of the CDR3 is TGTGCCAGTAGATCACGGGGATTCCCTGAAGCTTTCTTT. Its protein product is CASRSRGFPEAFF.

This chain links TRBV4-1 with TRBJ2-1; possibly TRBD1 for D (5 bases). V shed 0 bases and J shed 4 bases, with 16 bases lying between them. Germline CDR1 is MGHRA and CDR2 is YSYEKL. This CDR3 spans 17 amino acids. CDR3 DNA: TGCGCCAGCAGCCAAGAAAGGGGTACGGAGATATACAATGAGCAGTTCTTC. Translation: CASSQERGTEIYNEQFF.

J is TRBJ1-1 and V is TRBV4-1; 10 bases fit TRBD1. The trim removed 4 bases at V and 1 base at J, leaving 3 bases unmatched. CDR3 size: 15 residues. Germline V gene lookup returns CDR1 MGHRA and CDR2 YSYEKL. The CDR3 is CASSRGDRGNTEAFF. CDR3 in DNA: TGCGCCAGCAGCCGGGGGGACAGGGGGAACACTGAAGCTTTCTTT.

This sequence joins TRBV5-1 and TRBJ1-2; a possible D gene is TRBD1 (6 bases). This CDR3 is 15 amino acids long. Germline loops: CDR1 SGHRS, CDR2 YFSETQ. The V and J ends lost 0 bases and 0 bases respectively, with 9 bases between them. The chain's CDR3 is CASSLVGTSNYGYTF. Here the CDR3 DNA reads TGCGCCAGCAGCTTGGTCGGGACATCTAACTATGGCTACACCTTC.

The V gene is TRBV19, the J gene TRBJ1-2; D is possibly TRBD1 (5 bases). The CDR3 sequence is 16 residues long. Germline CDR1 and CDR2: LNHDA and SQIVND (reference sequence). The V and J ends lost 6 bases and 1 base respectively, with 18 bases between them. CDR3 in DNA: TGTGCCAGTAGCCCGTCTCTTACAGGTTATAACTATGGCTACACCTTC. Its translation is CASSPSLTGYNYGYTF.

The chain employs TRBV15 and TRBJ2-1; unclear D gene. Germline V CDR1 and CDR2: LNHNV, YYDKDF (reference sequence). V lost 1 base and J lost 0, with 4 bases in between. The length of the CDR3 is 14 residues. CDR3 bases: TGTGCCACCAGCAGAGTGCGCTCCTACAATGAGCAGTTCTTC. It translates to CATSRVRSYNEQFF.

The rearrangement links TRBV6-5 to TRBJ1-2, with 7 bases that match TRBD1. CDR3 length: 15 amino acids. The V and J ends lost 4 bases and 7 bases, in that order; junction bases with no gene match: 12. Germline loops: CDR1 MNHEY, CDR2 SVGAGI. DNA for the CDR3: TGTGCCAGCAGTTTGACAGGGTCCAAATCCGTTGGCTACACCTTC. As protein: CASSLTGSKSVGYTF.

As concerns this clone: One end of the junction fails to match germline, which may point to a read error. The V gene is TRBV5-4, the J gene TRBJ1-2; 7 bases are a match to TRBD1. The germline CDR1 and CDR2 sequences are SGHNT and YYREEE (reference sequence). This CDR3 comprises 15 residues. This CDR3 is CASRGGGVWGNGYTF. CDR3 in DNA: TGTGCCAGCAGAGGGGGCGGGGTATGGGGTAATGGTTACACCTTC.

This chain joins TRBV7-2 and TRBJ2-1, with D possibly TRBD2 on 5 matching bases. Trimming took off 4 bases at V and 8 bases at J, with 15 bases between the two ends. The germline V gene encodes CDR1 SGHTA and CDR2 FQGNSA. The CDR3 is 14 residues long. The CDR3 sequence: CASSWRTGGDEQFF. For the CDR3, the DNA is TGTGCCAGCAGCTGGAGGACGGGTGGGGATGAGCAGTTCTTC.

The chain couples TRBV9 to TRBJ2-7, with D unresolved. CDR3 length: 17 amino acids. Between the trimmed V and J ends, which lost 3 bases and 0 bases, there was a span of 19 bases. Germline V gene data show CDR1 as SGDLS and CDR2 as YYNGEE. The CDR3 region is CASSAFPTGPSSYEQYF. CDR3 bases: TGTGCCAGCAGCGCCTTTCCGACTGGTCCGAGCTCCTACGAGCAGTACTTC.

This clone has a single count. The chain links TRBV9 to TRBJ2-7; 12 bases line up with TRBD2. V lost 4 bases and J lost 6; bases outside the gene matches: 5. There are 14 residues in the CDR3. Germline V gene data show CDR1 as SGDLS and CDR2 as YYNGEE. This CDR3 reads CASSPLAGGSEQYF. CDR3 in DNA: TGTGCCAGCAGCCCTCTAGCGGGAGGGAGCGAGCAGTACTTC.

As DNA, the CDR3 is TGTGCCAGCAGCACTCCGGACTCTTATGGCTACACCTTC. Residues: CASSTPDSYGYTF. The chain couples TRBV12-3 or TRBV12-4 to TRBJ1-2; the D is unclear. CDR3 length: 13 amino acids. Trimming shortened V by 6 bases and J by 5 bases, and 13 bases separated the two germline ends.

This clone appeared once. V and J are TRBV7-9 and TRBJ1-5; TRBD1 agrees at 7 bases. Germline V CDR1 and CDR2: SEHNR, FQNEAQ (reference sequence). V shed 5 bases and J 0 bases; nucleotides not matched to a gene: 7. The CDR3 sequence is 16 residues long. CDR3 sequence (DNA): TGTGCCAGCAGCCCCGACAGGGTTGGTAGCAATCAGCCCCAGCATTTT. This codes for CASSPDRVGSNQPQHF.

This sequence joins TRBV18 and TRBJ2-1, with 12 bases aligning to TRBD2. From germline, CDR1 is KGHSH and CDR2 LQKENI. Trimming cost V 4 bases and J 6 bases; bases outside gene matches: 10. The CDR3 is made up of 17 amino acids. The CDR3 sequence is CASSLTLTGLAGNEQFF. The CDR3 bases are TGTGCCAGCTCACTTACTCTAACGGGACTAGCGGGCAATGAGCAGTTCTTC.

This chain connects TRBV5-4 to TRBJ2-2; 7 nucleotides align to TRBD2. This CDR3 has 15 residues. V trimming: 4 bases; J trimming: 4 bases; junction bases outside the gene matches: 7. Germline CDR1 SGHNT, CDR2 YYREEE (reference sequence). Here the CDR3 reads CASSPGRSTTGELFF. CDR3 nucleotides: TGTGCCAGCAGCCCCGGGAGGAGCACCACCGGGGAGCTGTTTTTT.

This clone was seen more than once but under ten times. The J gene is TRBJ2-7, the V gene TRBV30; 9 nucleotides align to TRBD2. Germline V gene sequence: CDR1 GTSNPN, CDR2 SVGIG (reference sequence). The CDR3 has 14 amino acids. V gave up 8 bases and J gave up 1 base; unmatched junction bases: 9. CDR3 amino acids: CATGGSGGSYEQYF. CDR3 sequence (DNA): TGTGCCACCGGGGGTAGCGGGGGATCCTACGAGCAGTACTTC.

The rearrangement joins TRBV11-2 to TRBJ2-7; 8 nucleotides line up with TRBD2. CDR3 length: 15 amino acids. The ends lost 6 bases at V and 0 bases at J; junction bases unmatched: 7. The germline gives CDR1 SGHAT, CDR2 FQNNGV. The CDR3 coding sequence is TGTGCCAGCAGTCAAAGCGGGGGAACCTCCTACGAGCAGTACTTC. Amino acid sequence: CASSQSGGTSYEQYF.